This T cell receptor (beta chain) appears in the sequencing data of a study of shared clonotypes between healthy human individuals (dated by TCRdb to the early 2020s). For the wider study: A few men and a couple of women, aged 18 to 49 years, made up the cohort. Per donor, three plates each were used for CD4 naive and CD4 memory, two for CD8 naive, and one for CD8 memory. To estimate repertoire size and how much clonotype sharing occurs between individuals, the study deeply sequenced the blood TCR repertoires of several healthy adults. Different laboratories and diverse techniques were used to prepare libraries and sequence TCR repertoires, to increase sequencing depth and limit assay-specific biases. Each donor's leukapheresis produced roughly between roughly 0.94 and 9.5 billion PBMCs. The paper's findings and limits, for the study overall: Roughly 5% of naive CD4, roughly 3.5% of naive CD8, 2.3% of memory CD4, and around 0.42% of memory CD8 clonotypes were shared across several donors. Even with the large sequencing depth, rarefaction of the sorted-subset datasets indicated that sequencing was incomplete. Sampling was restricted to blood, and TCR repertoires in tissue are likely to differ from TCR repertoires in blood. Pairwise subsampling indicated that sequencing depth was expected to affect the degree of clonotype sharing among donors. Estimated clonotype richness was generally larger for naive than for memory subsets. Clonotypes shared by all four sorted-subset donors showed higher generation probabilities than non-shared clonotypes. Because the study included a small number of donors, the genetic and exposure-history diversity represented was limited.

Using the deep immunoSEQ assay, multiplex PCR amplified TCR CDR3 regions from genomic DNA. Extracted genomic DNA from each cell subset was spread evenly across all wells of several immunoSEQ 96-well plates, with each plate serving as a replicate. For sorted subsets, each replicate PCR was loaded with about 200 ng genomic DNA, equivalent to some 27,000 T cell genomes. The purified libraries were quantified using a Qubit 3.0 fluorometer, sized with a Bioanalyzer 2100, and then quantified again using the KAPA Library Quantification kit. Each immunoSEQ 96-well plate was sequenced on its own single-read 150-cycle Illumina NextSeq 550 flow cell. Per the authors' processing: The immunoSEQ output contained only junctional sequences without quality scores, so filtering could not match that applied to full-length reads. To assign V/J genes and CDR3, sequences were annotated against IMGT germline references using PyIR, a Python wrapper for IgBLAST v1.9. Reads were removed for weak V/J assignments (E-value above 1e-6), missing CDR3, stop codons, out-of-frame junctions, or ambiguous translated residues. V3J clonotypes were defined by identical inferred V gene, J gene, and CDR3 amino acid sequence. Percentage overlap between repertoires was calculated by dividing the number of shared unique clonotypes by the size of the smaller repertoire. Repertoire richness was assessed with RTK rarefaction, the Chao1 estimator, and Recon v2.1 estimates of unobserved clonotypes. OLGA was used to compute generation probabilities for all TCRbeta clonotypes that the gDNA method yielded from a handful of donors. TCRdb holds this immuneACCESS table with in-frame rearrangements only. Some clones are missing; in checked studies, unresolved V genes explain under half, and the rest has no known cause. The DNA gave D and trimming, while V, J and clone size come from that table. In this sample the table shows about 2 million clones, about 95% of which occur a single time. The ten largest clones represent 0.1% to 0.15% of the sample.

Turning to this clone: Its specific antigen is unknown. No per-base quality is available; no much larger clone lies one base away.

CDR1 and CDR2, per the germline V gene (reference sequence), are GTSNPN and SVGIG. The V and J ends are trimmed by 7 bases and 0 bases, leaving 13 bases between them. The CDR3 runs 15 amino acids, cysteine and phenylalanine included. The only DNA kept is the CDR3, 45 bases in frame from the first base. Healthy HIV-negative adults with no recently reported acute infections or vaccinations were included as donors. Every donor was a Caucasian adult residing in Nashville, Tennessee, USA. Magnetic negative selection was used to enrich CD4+ T cells, after which naive cells were positively selected on CD45RA and the negative fraction became the memory subset. Blood was obtained by leukapheresis, after which PBMCs were separated by Ficoll-Histopaque density gradient centrifugation and cryopreserved in liquid nitrogen vapor phase. Analytical flow cytometry was used to check the purity and quantity of every magnetically sorted T cell population. Genomic DNA was isolated from each sorted fraction and quantified by UV absorbance on a Nanodrop 2000c.

This receptor was obtained from a young man in good health. Recombination linked TRBV30 to TRBJ1-6, with TRBD1 perhaps the D gene, on 5 matching bases. Input material: naive CD4+ T cells sorted from blood. The sample's cell subset or site label is to be understood as: CD45RA+ positively selected. The CDR3 here reads CASAPGSSYNSPLHF. The DNA sequence follows: TGTGCCTCCGCCCCAGGGAGCTCCTATAATTCACCCCTCCACTTT.